The source of this TCR beta chain is a study of T cells in Graves' hyperthyroidism and ophthalmopathy. Findings and caveats of the study: Most thyroid clonotypes that were expanded above 0.001 also turned up in blood.

Points on this clonotype: Antigen: not known.

Amplified TCR beta CDR3 regions came from RNA transcripts. Carried out on the TCR CDR3, a first-round RT-PCR used the HTBI primer set. TCRdb re-analysed the multiplex PCR reads in MiXCR, keeping a single row per CDR3 protein. The profile shows approximately 510,000 distinct CDR3 sequences, about 46% of them singletons. This TCR derives from an adult woman with Graves' disease, either hyperthyroidism or ophthalmopathy (not recorded which). The material sequenced was peripheral blood or thyroid tissue (not recorded which).

CDR3 residues: CASSRIGETQYF. The CDR3 bases are TGTGCCAGCAGCCGGATTGGGGAGACCCAGTACTTC. The chain has TRBV12-3 or TRBV12-4 and TRBJ2-5; D is uncertain. Deletions cut 6 bases from V and 5 bases from J, with 10 bases between. This CDR3 is 12 amino acids long.